These 30 T cell receptor beta chains share one sample of origin, sequenced in a study of T cell repertoires in cytomegalovirus infection. No antigen has been assigned to these receptors. TCRdb re-called the reads with MiXCR, one entry per CDR3 protein. This repertoire shows about 360,000 distinct CDR3 sequences, roughly 34% found once; its top ten account for 13%. The sequencing here drew on cultured PBMCs, taken from culture after CMV antigen stimulation. The receptors come from a human donor in good health (CMV status not recorded). Some clones in this sample may be carry-over from other donors' samples.

This chain uses TRBV10-3 with TRBJ2-3, with 9 bases fitting TRBD2. Germline V CDR1 and CDR2: ENHRY, SYGVKD. The trim removed 8 bases at V and 2 bases at J, leaving 14 bases unmatched. The CDR3 sequence is 17 residues long. The CDR3 DNA follows: TGTGCCATCTCGGCCCTAGCGGGATCGGGGTTCACAGATACGCAGTATTTT. Translating it yields CAISALAGSGFTDTQYF.

V gene TRBV7-2 combines with J gene TRBJ1-5, with D unclear. The CDR3 consists of 15 residues. The germline CDR1 and CDR2 sequences are SGHTA and FQGNSA. Trimming stripped 1 base from V and 7 bases from J, with 14 bases between. The CDR3 DNA is TGTGCCAGCAGCTTAGATAGGGCCTCCGGGCAGCCCCAGCATTTT. Amino acids: CASSLDRASGQPQHF.

This clonotype was seen a handful of times. The chain couples TRBV7-6 to TRBJ1-1, with no clear D. The CDR3 consists of 14 residues. CDR1 and CDR2 from the germline V gene are SGHVS and FNYEAQ. V dropped 5 bases and J dropped 2 bases, with 12 bases sitting between them. This chain's CDR3 is CASSLDIGNTEAFF. The CDR3 bases are TGTGCCAGCAGCCTTGACATAGGAAACACTGAAGCTTTCTTT.

The genes are TRBV4-1 and TRBJ1-6; no reliable D call. Trimming cost V 1 base and J 9 bases, with 16 bases left between them. The CDR3 has 16 residues. Germline CDR1 is MGHRA and CDR2 is YSYEKL. Here the CDR3 reads CASSQVNRAISSPLHF. CDR3 coding DNA: TGCGCCAGCAGCCAAGTTAATAGGGCAATTTCTTCACCCCTCCACTTT.

This chain uses TRBV7-9 with TRBJ2-2, with D uncertain. V shed 5 bases and J shed 7 bases, with 5 bases lying between them. Germline values: CDR1 SEHNR, CDR2 FQNEAQ (reference sequence). The CDR3 covers 11 residues. Here the CDR3 reads CASSLHGELFF. The CDR3 DNA reads TGTGCCAGCAGCCTCCACGGGGAGCTGTTTTTT.

This clonotype was found once. The DNA for the CDR3 is TGCGCCAGCAGCCACCGCGACAGGGGAGAAGATGGCTACACCTTC. It is translated as CASSHRDRGEDGYTF. V and J are TRBV5-1 and TRBJ1-2; TRBD1 agrees at 8 bases. Trimming at V came to 4 bases and at J to 6 bases, leaving 11 bases not matched to a gene. The germline V gene has CDR1 SGHRS and CDR2 YFSETQ. The CDR3 has 15 residues.

The chain recombines TRBV6-5 with TRBJ2-5; the match to TRBD1 covers 7 bases. The CDR3 has 15 residues. V was pared by 7 bases and J by 1 base, with 9 bases of the junction left unmatched. Per germline, CDR1 MNHEY and CDR2 SVGAGI. The CDR3 sequence is CASTPGTATQETQYF. CDR3 nucleotide sequence: TGTGCCAGCACCCCCGGGACAGCAACCCAAGAGACCCAGTACTTC.

DNA of the CDR3: TGCAGTGCTCTACATACTAGCGAGTACAGGAATGAGCAGTTCTTC. This encodes CSALHTSEYRNEQFF. The chain has TRBV20-1 and TRBJ2-1; 7 bases are shared with TRBD2. The CDR3 is made up of 15 amino acids. Trimming at V came to 5 bases and at J to 7 bases, leaving 14 bases not matched to a gene. In germline, CDR1 is DFQATT, CDR2 SNEGSKA (reference sequence).

Only one count was recorded for this clonotype. The V call is TRBV5-4, the J call TRBJ1-1; no reliable D call. CDR1 is SGHNT, CDR2 YYREEE, per germline (reference sequence). CDR3 length: 13 amino acids. The V end was cut by 0 bases, the J end by 8 bases, with 11 bases between. The CDR3 sequence is CASSLEEEIEAFF. The CDR3, as DNA: TGTGCCAGCAGCTTGGAGGAGGAGATCGAAGCTTTCTTT.

The chain employs TRBV7-8 and TRBJ2-2, with a tentative D call TRBD2 (6 bases). V was shortened by 1 base and J by 5 bases, with 11 bases between the two germline ends. The CDR3 length is 15 residues. Germline V gene data show CDR1 as SGHVS and CDR2 as FQNEAQ. CDR3 nucleotide sequence: TGTGCCAGCAGCTTAGTAGGGAGGTGGACCGGGGAGCTGTTTTTT. As protein: CASSLVGRWTGELFF.

This chain links TRBV19 with TRBJ2-3; 11 bases line up with TRBD2. This CDR3 contains 15 residues. With 5 bases clipped from V and 7 bases from J, the junction kept 8 bases outside the gene matches. CDR1 LNHDA and CDR2 SQIVND come from the germline V gene (reference sequence). Written as DNA, the CDR3 is TGTGCCAGTAGTTATATAGCGGGAGGGCCTAATACGCAGTATTTT. This sequence encodes CASSYIAGGPNTQYF.

This clonotype was counted between two and nine times. The gene calls are TRBV12-3 or TRBV12-4 and TRBJ2-7; D is undetermined. The CDR3 runs to 13 residues. The V end lost 6 bases, the J end lost 3 bases, and 12 bases lay between the germline ends. The CDR3 is CASRTTGSYEQYF. CDR3 sequence (DNA): TGTGCCAGCAGAACCACGGGCAGCTACGAGCAGTACTTC.

The gene calls are TRBV6-5 and TRBJ2-2; D might be TRBD1 or TRBD2, each matching 6 bases. Looked up from germline, CDR1 is MNHEY and CDR2 is SVGAGI. V was shortened by 6 bases and J by 5 bases, with 22 bases between the two germline ends. The length of the CDR3 is 17 residues. The CDR3 nucleotides are TGTGCCAGCAGACGAAGGGGGGCCGTACGAAATACCGGGGAGCTGTTTTTT. Protein product: CASRRRGAVRNTGELFF.

The sample holds a few counts of this clonotype. The rearrangement joins TRBV29-1 to TRBJ2-5; D remains unclear. The CDR3 is 11 amino acids. CDR1 is SQVTM, CDR2 ANQGSEA, per germline. V lost 8 bases, J lost 5 bases, and 12 bases lay in between. CDR3 coding DNA: TGCAGCACTACAGTGACGGAGACCCAGTACTTC. It specifies CSTTVTETQYF.

In its sample, this clonotype was seen a few times. J is TRBJ2-1 and V is TRBV7-6; TRBD2 matches at 13 bases. This CDR3 contains 20 residues. Germline V gene lookup returns CDR1 SGHVS and CDR2 FNYEAQ. After removal of 0 bases from V and 0 bases from J, the junction contained 8 bases not matched to a gene. The CDR3 reads CASSLAWGLAGKISYNEQFF. The DNA of the CDR3 is TGTGCCAGCAGCTTAGCGTGGGGACTAGCGGGGAAGATCTCCTACAATGAGCAGTTCTTC. The whole variable domain, filled in from reference TRBV7-6 and TRBJ2-1, reads GAGVSQSPRYKVTKRGQDVALRCDPISGHVSLYWYRQALGQGPEFLTYFNYEAQQDKSGLPNDRFSAERPEGSISTLTIQRTEQRDSAMYRCASSLAWGLAGKISYNEQFFGPGTRLTVL.

V and J are TRBV12-3 or TRBV12-4 and TRBJ2-3, with TRBD1 identical over 9 bases. After removal of 8 bases from V and 2 bases from J, the junction contained 8 bases not matched to a gene. The CDR3 consists of 15 residues. In DNA form, the CDR3 reads TGTGCCAGCGGAAAACAGGGGGCCCCCACAGATACGCAGTATTTT. This translates into CASGKQGAPTDTQYF.

This clonotype was detected only once. CDR3 in DNA: TGTGCCAGCAGTTACTCAAACGGGGGAAGGTACGAGCAGTACTTC. Its translation: CASSYSNGGRYEQYF. This chain joins TRBV6-5 and TRBJ2-7, with a possible D match to TRBD2 (6 bases). The germline gives CDR1 MNHEY, CDR2 SVGAGI. This CDR3 contains 15 residues. Trimming shortened V by 0 bases and J by 4 bases, and 13 bases separated the two germline ends.

This clonotype was seen ten or more times. CDR3 coding DNA: TGTGCCAGCAGCTTAGGCGGGAGCAGGGATACGCAGTATTTT. Translation: CASSLGGSRDTQYF. The rearrangement joins TRBV7-2 to TRBJ2-3; 7 positions match TRBD2. V dropped 1 base and J dropped 6; count of bases not matched to a gene: 4. This CDR3 has 14 amino acids. Per the germline V gene, CDR1 is SGHTA and CDR2 is FQGNSA.

This chain joins TRBV7-9 and TRBJ1-1, with D maybe TRBD1 (6 bases). The CDR3 has 15 residues. Trimming shortened V by 3 bases and J by 4 bases, and 15 bases separated the two germline ends. The V gene's germline CDR1 is SEHNR and CDR2 FQNEAQ (reference sequence). CDR3 nucleotides: TGTGCCAGCAGCTTGAACAGGGAATCGGTCACTGAAGCTTTCTTT. It is translated as CASSLNRESVTEAFF.

This clonotype was detected only a few times. The chain links TRBV7-2 to TRBJ1-2; a weak D match, TRBD1 (6 bases). The germline V and J ends were trimmed by 2 bases and 4 bases, with 14 bases remaining between them. This CDR3 is built from 15 residues. Looked up from germline, CDR1 is SGHTA and CDR2 is FQGNSA. The CDR3 region has the DNA TGTGCCAGCAGCTTAATGGCAGGGGAGCCCTATGGCTACACCTTC. It specifies CASSLMAGEPYGYTF.

The chain joins TRBV7-9 to TRBJ1-1; D is unresolved. The CDR3 loop spans 12 amino acids. Germline-derived CDR1 and CDR2 are SEHNR and FQNEAQ (reference sequence). Trimming shortened V by 3 bases and J by 7 bases, and 9 bases separated the two germline ends. This CDR3 is CASSLRQYEAFF. Written as DNA, the CDR3 is TGTGCCAGCAGCTTGAGGCAGTATGAAGCTTTCTTT. The complete variable domain, with remaining parts taken from reference TRBV7-9 and TRBJ1-1, reads DTGVSQNPRHKITKRGQNVTFRCDPISEHNRLYWYRQTLGQGPEFLTYFQNEAQLEKSRLLSDRFSAERPKGSFSTLEIQRTEQGDSAMYLCASSLRQYEAFFGQGTRLTVV.

This chain connects TRBV4-1 to TRBJ1-1; D gene uncertain. Per the germline V gene, CDR1 is MGHRA and CDR2 is YSYEKL. V shed 6 bases and J shed 11 bases, with 16 bases lying between them. There are 12 residues in the CDR3. CDR3 protein: CASSHEGGKAFF. CDR3 nucleotide sequence: TGCGCCAGCAGTCACGAGGGAGGGAAGGCTTTCTTT.

The chain joins TRBV4-3 to TRBJ2-2; TRBD2 aligns across 12 bases. Losses at the gene ends were 2 bases for V and 4 bases for J; bases not matched to a gene: 8. The CDR3 runs 18 residues. Germline-derived CDR1 and CDR2 are LGHNA and YSLEER. CDR3 amino acids: CASSQLPTSGGFTGELFF. The CDR3 bases are TGCGCCAGCAGCCAACTGCCGACTAGCGGGGGATTCACCGGGGAGCTGTTTTTT.

This chain joins TRBV12-3 or TRBV12-4 and TRBJ1-3, with D perhaps TRBD1 (5 bases). The V gene lost 2 bases and the J gene lost 7 bases, with 15 bases spanning the gap. The CDR3 has 15 residues. CDR3 residues: CASSLQGRQLNTIYF. Here the CDR3 DNA reads TGTGCCAGCAGTTTACAGGGCAGACAATTGAACACCATATATTTT.

The V call is TRBV7-2, the J call TRBJ2-3; 8 bases fit TRBD2. J was trimmed by 5 bases and V by 5 bases; bases with no gene match: 12. This CDR3 region has 16 residues. Germline V gene sequence: CDR1 SGHTA, CDR2 FQGNSA. The DNA of the CDR3 is TGTGCCAGCAGCCAAATATCGGCCAGCGGGAGAGATACGCAGTATTTT. It specifies CASSQISASGRDTQYF.

The chain has TRBV6-1 and TRBJ1-5, with D possibly TRBD1 on 5 matching bases. The V end was cut by 7 bases, the J end by 4 bases, with 14 bases between. The CDR3 totals 14 residues. CDR1 is MNHNS and CDR2 is SASEGT in the germline V gene. The CDR3 region is CASKGSSGNQPQHF. The CDR3 DNA reads TGTGCCAGCAAGGGGTCTTCGGGGAATCAGCCCCAGCATTTT.

The rearrangement joins TRBV15 to TRBJ2-2; TRBD1 aligns across 7 bases. The J segment lost 2 bases and the V segment lost 1 base, leaving 4 bases of the junction unmatched. The CDR3 extends over 16 amino acids. The V gene's germline CDR1 is LNHNV and CDR2 YYDKDF (reference sequence). The CDR3 DNA is TGTGCCACCAGCAGAGTTGGGACAGCTAACACCGGGGAGCTGTTTTTT. Translating gives CATSRVGTANTGELFF. Filled out from reference TRBV15 and TRBJ2-2, the complete variable domain reads DAMVIQNPRYQVTQFGKPVTLSCSQTLNHNVMYWYQQKSSQAPKLLFHYYDKDFNNEADTPDNFQSRRPNTSFCFLDIRSPGLGDTAMYLCATSRVGTANTGELFFGEGSRLTVL.

Only a few counts were recorded for this clonotype. The chain is built from TRBV28 and TRBJ1-2, with D hard to call. Looked up from germline, CDR1 is MDHEN and CDR2 is SYDVKM. The CDR3 spans 15 residues. Trimming left V 6 bases short and J 1 base short, with 15 bases between. Here the CDR3 reads CASSRKWRGNYGYTF. The CDR3 nucleotides are TGTGCCAGCAGCCGGAAGTGGCGGGGTAACTATGGCTACACCTTC.

This clonotype was seen only once. The chain joins TRBV6-2 or TRBV6-3 to TRBJ2-7, with 7 positions matching TRBD1. This CDR3 comprises 14 residues. CDR1 is MNHEY, CDR2 SVGEGT, per germline. The ends lost 7 bases at V and 4 bases at J; junction bases unmatched: 10. The CDR3 protein is CASTRDSDGYEQYF. The CDR3 nucleotides are TGTGCCAGCACCCGGGACAGTGACGGGTACGAGCAGTACTTC.

The rearrangement links TRBV11-2 to TRBJ2-7; 9 bases match TRBD2. Germline trimming cut 0 bases from V and 3 bases from J; bases unmatched to any gene: 12. The CDR3 has 18 amino acids. Per germline, CDR1 SGHAT and CDR2 FQNNGV. The CDR3 region is CASSLERASGMHFYEQYF. The CDR3 region has the DNA TGTGCCAGCAGCTTAGAAAGGGCTAGCGGGATGCACTTCTACGAGCAGTACTTC.